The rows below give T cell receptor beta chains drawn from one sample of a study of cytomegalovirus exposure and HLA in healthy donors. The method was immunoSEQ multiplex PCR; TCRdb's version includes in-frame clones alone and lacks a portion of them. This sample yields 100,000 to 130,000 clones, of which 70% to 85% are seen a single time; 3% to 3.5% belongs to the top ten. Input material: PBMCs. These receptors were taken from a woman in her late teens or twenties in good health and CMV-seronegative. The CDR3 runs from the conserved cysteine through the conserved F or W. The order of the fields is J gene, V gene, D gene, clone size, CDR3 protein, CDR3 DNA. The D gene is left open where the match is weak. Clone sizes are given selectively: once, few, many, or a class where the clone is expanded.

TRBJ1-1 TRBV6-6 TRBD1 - CASSPRTGGDTEAFF TGTGCCAGCAGTCCCCGGACAGGGGGGGACACTGAAGCTTTCTTT
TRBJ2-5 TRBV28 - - CASSLRTFQETQYF TGTGCCAGCAGTTTGAGGACATTTCAAGAGACCCAGTACTTC
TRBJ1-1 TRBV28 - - CASSRGGRNTEAFF TGTGCCAGCAGTCGGGGGGGACGGAACACTGAAGCTTTCTTT
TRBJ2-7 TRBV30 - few CAWSDSSYEQYF TGTGCCTGGAGTGACAGCTCCTACGAGCAGTACTTC
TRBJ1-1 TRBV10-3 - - CAISESRGTTEAFF TGTGCCATCAGTGAGTCTAGGGGGACCACTGAAGCTTTCTTT
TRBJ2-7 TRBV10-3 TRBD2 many CAISAGTSDTYEQYF TGTGCCATCAGTGCCGGGACTAGCGACACCTACGAGCAGTACTTC
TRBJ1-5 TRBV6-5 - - CASSPGFGQPQHF TGTGCCAGCAGCCCAGGGTTTGGACAGCCCCAGCATTTT
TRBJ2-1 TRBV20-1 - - CSAMGLLGQFF TGCAGTGCTATGGGACTGCTGGGGCAGTTCTTC
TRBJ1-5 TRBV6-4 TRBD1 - CASRGRQGNDQPQHF TGTGCCAGCAGGGGTCGACAGGGGAATGATCAGCCCCAGCATTTT
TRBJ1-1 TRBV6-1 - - CASSEIGESTEAFF TGTGCCAGCAGTGAAATAGGGGAATCCACTGAAGCTTTCTTT
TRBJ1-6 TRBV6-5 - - CASSYFPGLGNSPLHF TGTGCCAGCAGTTACTTCCCGGGACTAGGGAATTCACCCCTCCACTTT
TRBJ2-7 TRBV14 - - CASSQGPRSSYEQYF TGTGCCAGCAGCCAAGGCCCACGGAGCTCCTACGAGCAGTACTTC
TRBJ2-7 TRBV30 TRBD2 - CAWSAGGGPYEQYF TGTGCCTGGAGTGCGGGGGGGGGACCCTACGAGCAGTACTTC
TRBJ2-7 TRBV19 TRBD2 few CASRLSGETYEQYF TGTGCCAGTAGACTTAGCGGGGAAACCTACGAGCAGTACTTC
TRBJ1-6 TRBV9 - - CASSEDQMDYSPLHF TGTGCCAGCAGCGAGGATCAAATGGACTATTCACCCCTCCACTTT
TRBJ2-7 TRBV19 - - CASSMEGFSYYEQYF TGTGCCAGTAGTATGGAGGGGTTCAGCTACTACGAGCAGTACTTC
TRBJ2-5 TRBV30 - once CAWIRTENQETQYF TGTGCCTGGATCAGGACAGAAAATCAAGAGACCCAGTACTTC
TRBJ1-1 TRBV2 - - CASSVQNRTANTEAFF TGTGCCAGCAGTGTCCAAAATAGGACAGCGAACACTGAAGCTTTCTTT
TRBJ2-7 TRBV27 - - CASGERGNPYEQYF TGTGCCAGCGGAGAACGGGGGAACCCCTACGAGCAGTACTTC
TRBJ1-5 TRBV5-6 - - CASSFWGHGNQPQHF TGTGCCAGCAGCTTTTGGGGGCACGGCAATCAGCCCCAGCATTTT
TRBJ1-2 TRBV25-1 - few CASSGSLEGYTF TGTGCCAGCAGTGGCTCGTTAGAGGGCTACACCTTC
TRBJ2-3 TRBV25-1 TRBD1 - CASSERQGVLGGTQYF TGTGCCAGCAGTGAACGACAGGGGGTGCTTGGGGGTACGCAGTATTTT
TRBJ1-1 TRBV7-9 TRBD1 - CASSYMEQGVTEAFF TGTGCCAGCAGCTACATGGAACAGGGGGTCACTGAAGCTTTCTTT
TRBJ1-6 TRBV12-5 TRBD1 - CASGFIQGANSPLHF TGTGCTAGTGGTTTCATACAGGGGGCGAATTCACCCCTCCACTTT
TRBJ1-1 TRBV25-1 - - CASSDSGRMNTEAFF TGTGCCAGCAGTGATTCTGGCAGGATGAACACTGAAGCTTTCTTT
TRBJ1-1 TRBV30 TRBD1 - CALLTGGTEAFF TGTGCCTTACTGACAGGGGGCACTGAAGCTTTCTTT
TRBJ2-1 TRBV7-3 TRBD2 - CASSSSGANNEQFF TGTGCCAGCAGCTCTAGCGGGGCAAACAATGAGCAGTTCTTC
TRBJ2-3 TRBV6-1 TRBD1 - CASSAGTGSQDTQYF TGTGCCAGCAGTGCAGGGACAGGGTCACAAGATACGCAGTATTTT